The 14 T cell receptor beta chains below were found in one sample sequenced in a study of vaccination effects on CD4 cells after COVID-19. The data were produced by immunoSEQ multiplex PCR, yet TCRdb's version contains in-frame clones alone and is incomplete. The table has more than 20,000 clones, 65% to 85% seen once. Before any sequencing was done, the ViraFEST assay used viral peptide pools to expand antigen-specific CD4+ T cells. Culture proceeded for more than 8 days, and CD4+ T cells were then isolated. Vaccine recipients, nucleocapsid antibody negative, had no prior SARS-CoV-2 infection. The antigens of these receptors remain unknown. Sequencing was performed on CD4+ T cells from PBMCs cultured with HCoV-NL63 spike peptides, taken before COVID-19 vaccination. These receptors came from a human donor who received a COVID-19 vaccine.

This sequence joins TRBV2 and TRBJ1-3; 8 bases match TRBD1. The J segment lost 3 bases and the V segment lost 6 bases, leaving 7 bases of the junction unmatched. CDR1 SNHLY and CDR2 FYNNEI come from the germline V gene. This CDR3 comprises 15 residues. The CDR3 here is CASSRDRGGGNTIYF. The CDR3 region has the DNA TGTGCCAGCAGCCGTGACAGGGGAGGTGGAAACACCATATATTTT.

This clone was counted a single time. The chain links TRBV4-1 to TRBJ1-5; a weak D match, TRBD1 (6 bases). The CDR3 covers 16 residues. Germline V gene lookup returns CDR1 MGHRA and CDR2 YSYEKL. Trimming left V 1 base short and J 5 bases short, with 15 bases between. CDR3 DNA: TGCGCCAGCAGCCAAGGTCTGCAGGGGACTTATCAGCCCCAGCATTTT. Protein: CASSQGLQGTYQPQHF.

This clone showed up just a few times. V gene TRBV19 combines with J gene TRBJ2-3; D might be TRBD2 (6 bases). V dropped 3 bases and J dropped 1 base, with 11 bases sitting between them. The CDR3 is 15 amino acids. Germline CDR1 LNHDA, CDR2 SQIVND (reference sequence). CDR3: CASSIRGYGTDTQYF. CDR3 bases: TGTGCCAGTAGTATCCGGGGGTACGGCACAGATACGCAGTATTTT.

This chain uses TRBV18 with TRBJ1-6; TRBD1 aligns across 8 bases. The CDR3 has 14 residues. V lost 3 bases and J lost 8; bases outside the gene matches: 3. CDR1 is KGHSH, CDR2 LQKENI, per germline. This CDR3 reads CASSPKDRDSPLHF. The CDR3 DNA is TGTGCCAGCTCACCCAAGGACAGGGATTCACCCCTCCACTTT.

V and J are TRBV3-1 (or the pseudogene TRBV3-2) and TRBJ2-7; no reliable D call. The CDR3 contains 11 residues. V lost 3 bases, J lost 2 bases, and 2 bases lay in between. Germline V gene sequence: CDR1 LGHDT, CDR2 YNNKEL (reference sequence). CDR3 protein: CASSHAYEQYF. The CDR3 nucleotides read TGTGCCAGCAGCCACGCCTACGAGCAGTACTTC.

The chain has TRBV6-5 and TRBJ2-1; 9 positions match TRBD2. The CDR3 has 15 residues. The J segment lost 8 bases and the V segment lost 11 bases, leaving 16 bases of the junction unmatched. Germline CDR1 reads MNHEY; CDR2 reads SVGAGI. CDR3 coding DNA: TGTGCCGAATCCGCTCGGCGGGGGGGCTCGGATGAGCAGTTCTTC. As protein: CAESARRGGSDEQFF.

This clone was counted between two and nine times. This sequence joins TRBV9 and TRBJ1-2, with no clear D. V was trimmed by 0 bases and J by 0 bases, leaving 18 bases between them. Germline CDR1 reads SGDLS; CDR2 reads YYNGEE. The CDR3 runs 18 residues. The CDR3 sequence: CASSVDVRAHTANYGYTF. DNA for the CDR3: TGTGCCAGCAGCGTAGATGTTCGAGCGCACACAGCTAACTATGGCTACACCTTC.

The chain employs TRBV7-9 and TRBJ2-1; D remains ambiguous. The CDR3 covers 13 residues. The germline V gene encodes CDR1 SEHNR and CDR2 FQNEAQ (reference sequence). The ends were cut back, 3 bases at V and 8 bases at J, with 11 bases in the middle. The CDR3 loop is CASSFGPRDEQFF. The CDR3 coding sequence is TGTGCCAGCAGCTTTGGGCCCCGAGATGAGCAGTTCTTC.

The table lists this clone with a few counts. The chain recombines TRBV4-1 with TRBJ1-2; D remains unclear. Trimming removed 0 bases at V and 4 bases at J, with 9 bases between. Germline CDR1 and CDR2: MGHRA and YSYEKL. The length of the CDR3 is 14 residues. CDR3 sequence reads: CASSQDIRSYGYTF. The DNA for the CDR3 is TGCGCCAGCAGCCAAGACATCCGTTCCTATGGCTACACCTTC.

This clone was seen more than once but under ten times. This chain uses TRBV21-1 with TRBJ2-5. TRBV21-1 is listed as a pseudogene. CDR3 length: 17 residues. In nucleotides, the CDR3 is TGTGCCAGCAGCAAACAGCACCGGGTACTTATGGGGGAGACCCAGTACTTC. It encodes CASSKQHRVLMGETQYF.

This rearrangement joins TRBV6-6 to TRBJ1-5; possible D gene TRBD1, 6 bases. The ends were cut back, 7 bases at V and 3 bases at J, with 16 bases in the middle. Germline CDR1 is MNHNY and CDR2 is SVGAGI (reference sequence). The CDR3 spans 15 residues. The CDR3 loop reads CASKKNRAVNQPQHF. The CDR3 bases are TGTGCCAGCAAAAAGAACAGGGCCGTCAATCAGCCCCAGCATTTT.

CDR3 region: CASSFQTQETQYF. CDR3 sequence (DNA): TGTGCCAGCAGCTTTCAGACTCAAGAGACCCAGTACTTC. The gene calls are TRBV7-9 and TRBJ2-5; D not certain. The germline CDR1 and CDR2 sequences are SEHNR and FQNEAQ (reference sequence). The CDR3 length is 13 residues. V was trimmed by 3 bases and J by 2 bases, leaving 7 bases between them. Based on the CDR3 plus reference TRBV7-9 and TRBJ2-5, the full variable domain is DTGVSQNPRHKITKRGQNVTFRCDPISEHNRLYWYRQTLGQGPEFLTYFQNEAQLEKSRLLSDRFSAERPKGSFSTLEIQRTEQGDSAMYLCASSFQTQETQYFGPGTRLLVL.

The rearrangement joins TRBV15 to TRBJ2-1; no reliable D call. The CDR3 extends over 14 amino acids. CDR1 LNHNV and CDR2 YYDKDF come from the germline V gene (reference sequence). V lost 5 bases and J lost 5, with 13 bases in between. The CDR3 DNA follows: TGTGCCACCAGCCGACCATCGGACCACAATGAGCAGTTCTTC. This gives the protein CATSRPSDHNEQFF.

This chain connects TRBV7-2 to TRBJ2-7; possibly TRBD1 for D (6 bases). The CDR3 totals 17 residues. Trimming left V 2 bases short and J 3 bases short, with 20 bases between. CDR1 and CDR2 (germline): SGHTA, FQGNSA. In DNA form, the CDR3 reads TGTGCCAGCAGCTTATATCGGGTCGGGCAGGGGTACTACGAGCAGTACTTC. As protein: CASSLYRVGQGYYEQYF.